The clone carrying this T cell receptor (beta chain) has at least ten counts. A junction end diverges from the germline sequence, so it may reflect a read error. This entry comes from a study of Graves' ophthalmopathy and Graves' hyperthyroidism. RNA transcripts were the template, and TCR beta CDR3 regions were amplified from them. An initial RT-PCR round employing HTBI primers preceded a second-round multiplex PCR. TCRdb re-analysed the multiplex PCR reads in MiXCR, keeping a single row per CDR3 protein. The data contain 450,000 or so distinct CDR3 sequences, around 15% of them singletons. CDR3 length equals 11 residues. Germline CDR1 reads SNHLY; CDR2 reads FYNNEI.

The chain employs TRBV2 and TRBJ2-4; D remains unclear. The sequenced sample consisted of blood. This receptor was obtained from a woman in her 30s with Graves' ophthalmopathy. Written as DNA, the CDR3 is TGTGCCAGCAGTGACGGAAACATTAAGTACTTC. Protein product: CASSDGNIKYF.